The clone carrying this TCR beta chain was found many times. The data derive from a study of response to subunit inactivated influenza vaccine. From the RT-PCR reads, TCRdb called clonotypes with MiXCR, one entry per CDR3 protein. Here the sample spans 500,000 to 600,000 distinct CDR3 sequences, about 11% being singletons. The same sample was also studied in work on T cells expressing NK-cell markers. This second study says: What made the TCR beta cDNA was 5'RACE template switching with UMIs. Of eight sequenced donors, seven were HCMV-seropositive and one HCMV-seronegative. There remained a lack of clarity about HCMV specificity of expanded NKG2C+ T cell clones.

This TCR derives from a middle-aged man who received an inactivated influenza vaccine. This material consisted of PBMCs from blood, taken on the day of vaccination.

The CDR3 sequence: CSARDFGGGKNQPQHF. CDR3 DNA sequence: TGCAGTGCTAGAGATTTCGGGGGCGGTAAAAATCAGCCCCAGCATTTT. The chain joins TRBV20-1 to TRBJ1-5; D may be TRBD1 (6 bases). The CDR3 has 16 residues. Germline CDR1 DFQATT, CDR2 SNEGSKA (reference sequence). The V end lost 0 bases, the J end lost 4 bases, and 16 bases lay between the germline ends.